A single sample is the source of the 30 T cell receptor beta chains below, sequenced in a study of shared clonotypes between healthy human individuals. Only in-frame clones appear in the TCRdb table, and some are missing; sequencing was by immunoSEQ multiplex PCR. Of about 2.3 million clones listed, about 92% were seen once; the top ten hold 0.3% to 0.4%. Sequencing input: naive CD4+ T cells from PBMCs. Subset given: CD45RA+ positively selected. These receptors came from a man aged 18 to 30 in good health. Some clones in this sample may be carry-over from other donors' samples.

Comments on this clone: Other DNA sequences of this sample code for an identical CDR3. The CDR3 DNA reads TGCGCCAGCAGCTTGCCTGGGACAGCCTCCTACGAGCAGTACTTC. Residues: CASSLPGTASYEQYF. The chain employs TRBV5-1 and TRBJ2-7; 7 bases line up with TRBD1. Germline lookup yields CDR1 SGHRS and CDR2 YFSETQ. V was pared by 1 base and J by 0 bases, with 4 bases of the junction left unmatched. CDR3 length: 15 amino acids. The whole variable domain, filled in from reference TRBV5-1 and TRBJ2-7, reads KAGVTQTPRYLIKTRGQQVTLSCSPISGHRSVSWYQQTPGQGLQFLFEYFSETQRNKGNFPGRFSGRQFSNSRSEMNVSTLELGDSALYLCASSLPGTASYEQYFGPGTRLTVT.

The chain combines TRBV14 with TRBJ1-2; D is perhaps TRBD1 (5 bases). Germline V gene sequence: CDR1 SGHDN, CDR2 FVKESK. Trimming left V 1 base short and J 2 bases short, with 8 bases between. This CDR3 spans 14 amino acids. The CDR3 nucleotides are TGTGCCAGCAGCCAAGGACAGCCAAACTATGGCTACACCTTC. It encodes CASSQGQPNYGYTF.

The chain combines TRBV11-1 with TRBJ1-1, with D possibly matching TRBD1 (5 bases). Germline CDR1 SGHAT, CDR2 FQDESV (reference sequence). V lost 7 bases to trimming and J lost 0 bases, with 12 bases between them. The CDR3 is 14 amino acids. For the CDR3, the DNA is TGTGCCAGCAAAAAGGTGGGGGTGAACACTGAAGCTTTCTTT. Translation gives CASKKVGVNTEAFF.

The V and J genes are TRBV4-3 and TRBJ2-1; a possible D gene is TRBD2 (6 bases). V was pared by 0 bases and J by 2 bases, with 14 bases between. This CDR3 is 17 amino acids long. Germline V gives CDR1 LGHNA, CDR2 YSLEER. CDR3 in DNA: TGCGCCAGCAGCCAAGATTGGCTAGCGACCACCTACAATGAGCAGTTCTTC. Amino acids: CASSQDWLATTYNEQFF.

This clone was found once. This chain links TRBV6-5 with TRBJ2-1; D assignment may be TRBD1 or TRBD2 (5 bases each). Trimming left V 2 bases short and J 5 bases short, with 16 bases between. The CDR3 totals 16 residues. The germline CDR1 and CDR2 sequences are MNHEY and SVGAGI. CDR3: CASSYIRGPLDNEQFF. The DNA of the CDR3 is TGTGCCAGCAGTTACATTAGGGGACCCTTGGACAATGAGCAGTTCTTC.

The CDR3 sequence is CASSLSSRRVGQYF. The CDR3, as DNA: TGTGCCAGCAGCTTATCGTCTCGCAGGGTGGGGCAGTACTTC. The chain recombines TRBV11-2 with TRBJ2-7, with D perhaps matching TRBD1 (5 bases). Germline values: CDR1 SGHAT, CDR2 FQNNGV. This CDR3 spans 14 amino acids. Trimming took 2 bases from V and 9 from J, leaving 17 bases between them.

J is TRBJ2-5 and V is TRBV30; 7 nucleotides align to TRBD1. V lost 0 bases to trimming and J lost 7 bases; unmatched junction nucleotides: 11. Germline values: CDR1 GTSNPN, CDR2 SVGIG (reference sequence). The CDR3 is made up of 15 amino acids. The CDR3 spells CAWSVPDRAAGTQYF. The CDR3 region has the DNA TGTGCCTGGAGTGTACCCGACAGGGCCGCGGGGACCCAGTACTTC. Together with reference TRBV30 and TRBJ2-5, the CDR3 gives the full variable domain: SQTIHQWPATLVQPVGSPLSLECTVEGTSNPNLYWYRQAAGRGLQLLFYSVGIGQISSEVPQNLSASRPQDRQFILSSKKLLLSDSGFYLCAWSVPDRAAGTQYFGPGTRLLVL.

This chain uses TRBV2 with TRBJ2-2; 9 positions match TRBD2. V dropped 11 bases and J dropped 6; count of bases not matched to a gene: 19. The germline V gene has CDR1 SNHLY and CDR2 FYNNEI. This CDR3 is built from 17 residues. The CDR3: CAGGGSRAGGGAGELFF. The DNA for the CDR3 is TGTGCCGGGGGTGGCTCACGAGCGGGAGGAGGGGCCGGGGAGCTGTTTTTT.

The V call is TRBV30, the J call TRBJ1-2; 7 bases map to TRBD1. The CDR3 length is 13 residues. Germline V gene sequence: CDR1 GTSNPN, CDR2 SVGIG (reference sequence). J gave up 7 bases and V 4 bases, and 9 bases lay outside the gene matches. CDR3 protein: CAWTPQGVAGYTF. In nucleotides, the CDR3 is TGTGCCTGGACCCCCCAGGGGGTGGCTGGCTACACCTTC.

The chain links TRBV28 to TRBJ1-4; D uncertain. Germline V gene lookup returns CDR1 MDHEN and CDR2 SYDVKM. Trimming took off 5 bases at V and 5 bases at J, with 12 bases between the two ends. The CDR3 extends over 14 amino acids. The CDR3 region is CASSAGGRNEKLFF. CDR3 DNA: TGTGCCAGCAGTGCAGGCGGACGGAATGAAAAACTGTTTTTT.

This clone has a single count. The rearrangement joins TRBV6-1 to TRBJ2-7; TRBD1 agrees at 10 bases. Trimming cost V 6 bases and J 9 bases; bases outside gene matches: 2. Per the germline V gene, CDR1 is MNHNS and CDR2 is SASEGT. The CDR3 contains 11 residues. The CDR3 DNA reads TGTGCCAGCAGAAGGGACAGGGGGCAGTACTTC. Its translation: CASRRDRGQYF.

DNA for the CDR3: TGTGCCAGCAGCTTCGATGGGATTAACACCGGGGAGCTGTTTTTT. It encodes CASSFDGINTGELFF. The V call is TRBV7-9, the J call TRBJ2-2, with D uncertain. V was shortened by 3 bases and J by 2 bases, with 10 bases between the two germline ends. This CDR3 is built from 15 residues. Germline CDR1 SEHNR, CDR2 FQNEAQ (reference sequence).

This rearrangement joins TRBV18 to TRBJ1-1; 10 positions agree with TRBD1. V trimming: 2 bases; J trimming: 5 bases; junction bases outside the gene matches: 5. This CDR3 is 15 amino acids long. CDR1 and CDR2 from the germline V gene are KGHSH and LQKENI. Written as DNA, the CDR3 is TGTGCCAGCTCACCAAGGGACAGGGGATTGACTGAAGCTTTCTTT. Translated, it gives CASSPRDRGLTEAFF.

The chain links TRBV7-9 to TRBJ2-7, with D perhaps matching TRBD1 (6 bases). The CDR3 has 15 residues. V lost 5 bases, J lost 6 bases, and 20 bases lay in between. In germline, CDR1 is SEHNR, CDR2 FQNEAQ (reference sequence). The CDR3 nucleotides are TGTGCCAGCAGCCGCCCAGGGACAAGCCACGGCGAGCAGTACTTC. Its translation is CASSRPGTSHGEQYF. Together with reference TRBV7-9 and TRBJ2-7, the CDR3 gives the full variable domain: DTGVSQNPRHKITKRGQNVTFRCDPISEHNRLYWYRQTLGQGPEFLTYFQNEAQLEKSRLLSDRFSAERPKGSFSTLEIQRTEQGDSAMYLCASSRPGTSHGEQYFGPGTRLTVT.

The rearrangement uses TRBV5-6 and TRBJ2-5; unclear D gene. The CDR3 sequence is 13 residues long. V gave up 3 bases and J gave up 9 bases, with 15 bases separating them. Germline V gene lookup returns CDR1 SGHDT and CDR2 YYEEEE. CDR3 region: CASSSGRSVAQYF. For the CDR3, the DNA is TGTGCCAGCAGCTCCGGACGGAGTGTGGCCCAGTACTTC.

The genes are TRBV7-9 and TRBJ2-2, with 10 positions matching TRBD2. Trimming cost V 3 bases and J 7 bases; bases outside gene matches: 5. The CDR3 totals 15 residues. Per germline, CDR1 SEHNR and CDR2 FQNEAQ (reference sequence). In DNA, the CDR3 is TGTGCCAGCAGCTTGGCTAGCGGGAGTGGCGGGGAGCTGTTTTTT. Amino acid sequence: CASSLASGSGGELFF. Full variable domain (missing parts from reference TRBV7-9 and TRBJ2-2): DTGVSQNPRHKITKRGQNVTFRCDPISEHNRLYWYRQTLGQGPEFLTYFQNEAQLEKSRLLSDRFSAERPKGSFSTLEIQRTEQGDSAMYLCASSLASGSGGELFFGEGSRLTVL.

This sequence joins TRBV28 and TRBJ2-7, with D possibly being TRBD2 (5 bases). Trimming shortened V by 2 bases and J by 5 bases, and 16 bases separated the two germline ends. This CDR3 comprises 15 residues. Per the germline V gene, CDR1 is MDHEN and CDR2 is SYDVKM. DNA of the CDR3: TGTGCCAGCAGTTTAGGTTCTCGCGGGTCGGACGAGCAGTACTTC. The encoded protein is CASSLGSRGSDEQYF. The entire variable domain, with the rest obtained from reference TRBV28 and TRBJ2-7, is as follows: DVKVTQSSRYLVKRTGEKVFLECVQDMDHENMFWYRQDPGLGLRLIYFSYDVKMKEKGDIPEGYSVSREKKERFSLILESASTNQTSMYLCASSLGSRGSDEQYFGPGTRLTVT.

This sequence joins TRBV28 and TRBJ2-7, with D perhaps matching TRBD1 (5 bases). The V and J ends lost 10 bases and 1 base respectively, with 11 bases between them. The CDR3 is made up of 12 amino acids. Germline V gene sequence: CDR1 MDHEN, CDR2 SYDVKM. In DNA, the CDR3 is TGTGCCACGACAGACCAATCCTACGAGCAGTACTTC. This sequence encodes CATTDQSYEQYF.

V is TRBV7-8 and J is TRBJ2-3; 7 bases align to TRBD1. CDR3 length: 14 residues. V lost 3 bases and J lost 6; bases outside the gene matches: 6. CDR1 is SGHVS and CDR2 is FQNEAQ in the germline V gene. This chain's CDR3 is CASSLTGYVDTQYF. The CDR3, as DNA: TGTGCCAGCAGCTTGACAGGGTATGTGGATACGCAGTATTTT.

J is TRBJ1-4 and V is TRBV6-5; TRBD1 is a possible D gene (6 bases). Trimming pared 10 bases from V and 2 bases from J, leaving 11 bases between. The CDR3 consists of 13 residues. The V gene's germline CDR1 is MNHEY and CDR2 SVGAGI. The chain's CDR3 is CATRQGTNEKLFF. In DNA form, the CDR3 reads TGTGCCACCAGGCAGGGGACTAATGAAAAACTGTTTTTT.

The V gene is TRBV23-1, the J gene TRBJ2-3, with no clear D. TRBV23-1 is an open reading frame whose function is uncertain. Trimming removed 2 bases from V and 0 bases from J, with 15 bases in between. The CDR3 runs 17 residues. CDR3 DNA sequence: TGCGCCAGCAGTCAAGAGGTTGGTCCGCCTAGCACAGATACGCAGTATTTT. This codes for CASSQEVGPPSTDTQYF.

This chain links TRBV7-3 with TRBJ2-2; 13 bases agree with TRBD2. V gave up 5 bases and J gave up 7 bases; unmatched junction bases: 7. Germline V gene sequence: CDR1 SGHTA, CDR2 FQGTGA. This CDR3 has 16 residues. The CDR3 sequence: CASSPHGTSGVGELFF. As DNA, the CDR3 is TGTGCCAGCAGCCCACACGGGACTAGCGGGGTCGGGGAGCTGTTTTTT.

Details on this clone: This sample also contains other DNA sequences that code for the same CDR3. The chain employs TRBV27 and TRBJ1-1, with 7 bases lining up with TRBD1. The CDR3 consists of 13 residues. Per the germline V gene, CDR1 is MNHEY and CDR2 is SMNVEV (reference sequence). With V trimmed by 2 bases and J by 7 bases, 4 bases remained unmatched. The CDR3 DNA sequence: TGTGCCAGCAGTTTAGAGGGGGCGGGTGAAGCTTTCTTT. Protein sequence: CASSLEGAGEAFF.

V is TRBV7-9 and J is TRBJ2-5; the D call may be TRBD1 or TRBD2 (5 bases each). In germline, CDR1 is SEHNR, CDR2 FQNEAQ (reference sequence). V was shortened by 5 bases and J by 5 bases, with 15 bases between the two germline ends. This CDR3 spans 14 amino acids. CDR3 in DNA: TGTGCCAGCAGCGGCCCAGGGAGCGGTGAGACCCAGTACTTC. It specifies CASSGPGSGETQYF.

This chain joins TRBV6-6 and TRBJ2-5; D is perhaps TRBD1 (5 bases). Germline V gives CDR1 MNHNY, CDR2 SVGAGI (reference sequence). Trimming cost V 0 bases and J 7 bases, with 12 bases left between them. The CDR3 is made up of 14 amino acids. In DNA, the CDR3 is TGTGCCAGCAGTTACTCGGGGCAGGTTGGGACCCAGTACTTC. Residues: CASSYSGQVGTQYF.

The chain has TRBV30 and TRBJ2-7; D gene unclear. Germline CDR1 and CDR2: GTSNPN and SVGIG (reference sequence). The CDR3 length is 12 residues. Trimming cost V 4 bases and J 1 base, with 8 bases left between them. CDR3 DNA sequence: TGTGCCTGGAAGTCCAGGTCCTACGAGCAGTACTTC. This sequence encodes CAWKSRSYEQYF.

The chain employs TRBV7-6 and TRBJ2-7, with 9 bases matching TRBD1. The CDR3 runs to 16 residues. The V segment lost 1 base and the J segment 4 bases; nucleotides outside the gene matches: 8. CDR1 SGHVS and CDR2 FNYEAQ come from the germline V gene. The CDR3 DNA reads TGTGCCAGCAGCTTAGGGCCTGGACAGGGGTCTTACGAGCAGTACTTC. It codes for CASSLGPGQGSYEQYF.

The CDR3 DNA reads as TGTGCCAGCAGCCCGGGACTAGCGGGAGCTGGGTACGAGCAGTACTTC. This encodes CASSPGLAGAGYEQYF. The genes are TRBV5-6 and TRBJ2-7; 14 nucleotides line up with TRBD2. With V trimmed by 4 bases and J by 4 bases, 7 bases remained unmatched. This CDR3 comprises 16 residues. Germline V gene data show CDR1 as SGHDT and CDR2 as YYEEEE.

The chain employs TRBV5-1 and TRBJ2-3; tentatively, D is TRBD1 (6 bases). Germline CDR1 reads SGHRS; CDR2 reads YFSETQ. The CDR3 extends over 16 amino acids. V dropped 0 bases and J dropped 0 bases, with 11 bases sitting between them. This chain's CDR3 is CASSLVGDRSTDTQYF. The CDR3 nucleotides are TGCGCCAGCAGCTTGGTTGGTGACAGGAGCACAGATACGCAGTATTTT.

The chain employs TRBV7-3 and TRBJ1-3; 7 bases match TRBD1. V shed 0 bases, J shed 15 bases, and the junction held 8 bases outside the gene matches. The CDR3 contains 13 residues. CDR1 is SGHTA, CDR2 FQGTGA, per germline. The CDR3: CASSLTRSGQQYF. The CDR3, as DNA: TGTGCCAGCAGCTTAACGAGGTCGGGACAGCAATATTTT.